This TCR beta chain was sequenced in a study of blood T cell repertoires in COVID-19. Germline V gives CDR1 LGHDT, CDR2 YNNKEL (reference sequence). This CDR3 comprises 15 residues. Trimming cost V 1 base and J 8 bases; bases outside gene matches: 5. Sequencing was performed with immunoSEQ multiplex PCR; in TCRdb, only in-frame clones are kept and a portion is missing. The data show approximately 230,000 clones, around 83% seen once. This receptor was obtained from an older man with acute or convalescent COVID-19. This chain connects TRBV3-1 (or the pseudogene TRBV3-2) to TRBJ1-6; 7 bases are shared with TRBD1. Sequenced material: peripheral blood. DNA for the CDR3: TGTGCCAGCAGCCAAGGTCGGACAGGACATTCACCCCTCCACTTT. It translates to CASSQGRTGHSPLHF.